This TCR beta chain originates from a study of naive and memory T cell subsets. Findings and limits, study-wide: Clonotypes are single alpha or beta chains, not paired receptors. In CD4 and CD8 cells, diversity dropped from naive through EMRA.

On this clonotype: Its specificity is unknown. It is likely a read error, because the conserved phenylalanine at the end of the CDR3 is missing. No DNA is shown, since the ends of the CDR3 on it are uncertain; the CDR3 is the one TCRdb lists.

Germline V gives CDR1 SNHLY, CDR2 FYNNEI. With termini counted, the CDR3 has 13 amino acids. An equimolar mix of two oligonucleotides served as the beta constant-region primer for TRBC1 and TRBC2. The ligated cDNA underwent four PCR rounds using SP2 and nested alpha and beta constant-region primers. The cDNA 3' end received a ligated single-stranded oligonucleotide carrying the SP2 primer and a 12-nucleotide UMI. TCRdb analysed the UMI-ligation and nested PCR reads with MiXCR anew, one entry per CDR3 protein. The sample lists approximately 80,000 distinct CDR3 sequences, about 9.9% occurring once. This TCR came from a human donor in good health. The chain uses TRBV2 and TRBJ1-2. Sequencing input: naive CD8+ T cells from blood. The CDR3 region is CASSDRSRESKGL.